This T cell receptor beta chain was sequenced in a study of beta chain features in type 1 diabetes. Study conclusions and caveats: Moderate yet significant TCRB CDR3 shortening was seen in Type 1 diabetes patients in all four CD4+ subsets. With patients and controls alike, PCR might favor shorter templates to an equal degree.

This CDR3 comprises 16 residues. Germline loops: CDR1 SGHNT, CDR2 YYREEE (reference sequence). Trimming took 5 bases from V and 4 from J; bases not matched to a gene: 12. In regard to this clone: Its antigen is as yet unknown.

The isolated RNA, all of it, was reverse transcribed, so expressed TCRB transcripts were what got sequenced. Naive, central memory and regulatory T cell samples produced a mean of approximately 3.5 million reads. TCRdb keeps only in-frame clones here, not all; method: immunoSEQ multiplex PCR. The table includes some 370,000 clones, around 10% detected once. The material sequenced was central memory CD4+ T cells from blood. The chain links TRBV5-4 to TRBJ2-1; 7 positions agree with TRBD2. The origin of this receptor is a man aged 30-40 years with type 1 diabetes. The chain's CDR3 is CASSFSAGLTYNEQFF. In DNA form, the CDR3 reads TGTGCCAGCAGTTTTTCAGCGGGGTTAACTTACAATGAGCAGTTCTTC.